This T cell receptor (beta chain) stems from a study of cytomegalovirus exposure and HLA in healthy donors. Across the study: The same platform as the roughly 630 first-cohort repertoires was used for the 90 to 150 validation repertoires, a later analysis reported. General study points: According to the study, roughly 160 TCR beta chains were cytomegalovirus-associated.

The CDR3 has 13 amino acids. The germline CDR1 and CDR2 sequences are MNHEY and SVGAGI. V lost 4 bases, J lost 4 bases, and 10 bases lay in between. Regarding this clone: What it recognizes is unknown.

Assay used: immunoSEQ multiplex PCR; TCRdb lists only in-frame clones, some missing. Of roughly 170,000 clones listed, roughly 80% were seen once; the top ten hold approximately 3%. The chain carries TRBV6-5 and TRBJ2-5; no clear D gene. The sequence came from a woman aged 18-29 years in good health and CMV-seropositive. Specimen: PBMCs. The CDR3 DNA sequence: TGTGCCAGCAGTTCCGACTCCCCAGAGACCCAGTACTTC. Translating gives CASSSDSPETQYF.